The rows below give T cell receptor beta chains drawn from one sample of a study of PD-1 blockade in classical Hodgkin lymphoma. Profiled with immunoSEQ multiplex PCR; TCRdb holds only in-frame clones, not every one. The sample contains more than 15,000 clones, 75% to 90% of which appear only once. The source material was peripheral blood mononuclear cells (PBMCs), sampled before the second cycle of nivolumab. The origin of the receptors is a human donor with classical Hodgkin lymphoma. Each CDR3 is given with its conserved first and last residue. The D gene is left open where the match is weak. Not all rows give a size; the values are once, few, many and, for expanded clones, a class.

j_call | cdr3_length | d_call | v_call | clone_size | cdr3_aa | cdr3_nt
TRBJ2-1 | 14 | TRBD2 | TRBV5-1 | - | CASNPGGSYNEQFF | TGCGCCAGCAACCCGGGGGGTTCATACAATGAGCAGTTCTTC
TRBJ2-7 | 14 | - | TRBV4-3 | few | CASSQDQGPYEQYF | TGCGCCAGCAGCCAAGATCAGGGGCCCTACGAGCAGTACTTC
TRBJ1-4 | 15 | - | TRBV7-9 | - | CASSLEGITNEKLFF | TGTGCCAGCAGCTTAGAAGGGATAACTAATGAAAAACTGTTTTTT
TRBJ2-7 | 15 | TRBD1 | TRBV6-5 | - | CASSRTGAVRNEQYF | TGTGCCAGCAGTCGGACAGGGGCGGTGAGGAACGAGCAGTACTTC
TRBJ2-7 | 13 | - | TRBV11-2 | - | CASSQGAIYEQYF | TGTGCCAGCAGCCAAGGGGCGATCTACGAGCAGTACTTC
TRBJ1-1 | 14 | TRBD1 | TRBV9 | - | CASSVSDRVTEAFF | TGTGCCAGCAGCGTTTCCGACAGGGTCACTGAAGCTTTCTTT
TRBJ1-2 | 15 | - | TRBV4-1 | - | CASSDRPYKKGGYTF | TGCGCCAGCAGTGACCGCCCCTACAAAAAGGGTGGCTACACCTTC
TRBJ1-5 | 15 | TRBD1 | TRBV5-1 | few | CASSLAGQGNQPQHF | TGCGCCAGCAGCTTGGCCGGACAGGGCAATCAGCCCCAGCATTTT
TRBJ2-7 | 13 | - | TRBV7-9 | few | CASSLAGSYEQYF | TGTGCCAGCAGCTTAGCGGGCTCCTACGAGCAGTACTTC
TRBJ1-3 | 15 | - | TRBV9 | - | CASSVDQNPGYTIYF | TGTGCCAGCAGCGTAGACCAGAACCCGGGGTACACCATATATTTT
TRBJ1-2 | 13 | - | TRBV7-9 | - | CASSPRVNYGYTF | TGTGCCAGCAGCCCGAGGGTTAACTATGGCTACACCTTC
TRBJ2-2 | 14 | - | TRBV5-1 | - | CASSLQRLTGELFF | TGCGCCAGCAGCTTGCAGAGGTTGACCGGGGAGCTGTTTTTT
TRBJ2-1 | 16 | TRBD1 | TRBV27 | - | CASRHAGTEADNEQFF | TGTGCCAGCAGGCACGCCGGGACAGAAGCAGACAATGAGCAGTTCTTC
TRBJ2-1 | 13 | - | TRBV5-4 | - | CASSGTELNEQFF | TGTGCCAGCAGCGGGACTGAGCTAAATGAGCAGTTCTTC